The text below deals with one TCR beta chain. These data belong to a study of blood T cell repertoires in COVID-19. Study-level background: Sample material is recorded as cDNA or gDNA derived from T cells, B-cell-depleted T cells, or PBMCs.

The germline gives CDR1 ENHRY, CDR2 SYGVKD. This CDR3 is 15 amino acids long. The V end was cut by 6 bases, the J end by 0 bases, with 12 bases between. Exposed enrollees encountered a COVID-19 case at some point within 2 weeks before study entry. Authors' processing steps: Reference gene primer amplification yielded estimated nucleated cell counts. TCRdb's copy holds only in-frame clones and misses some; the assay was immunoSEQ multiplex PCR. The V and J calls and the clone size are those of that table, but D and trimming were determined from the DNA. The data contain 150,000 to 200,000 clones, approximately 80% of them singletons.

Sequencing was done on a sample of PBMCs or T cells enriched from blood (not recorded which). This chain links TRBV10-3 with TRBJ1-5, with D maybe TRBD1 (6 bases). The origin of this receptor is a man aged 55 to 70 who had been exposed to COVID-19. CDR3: CAISKTGNSNQPQHF. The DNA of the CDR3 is TGTGCCATCAGCAAGACAGGCAATAGCAATCAGCCCCAGCATTTT.